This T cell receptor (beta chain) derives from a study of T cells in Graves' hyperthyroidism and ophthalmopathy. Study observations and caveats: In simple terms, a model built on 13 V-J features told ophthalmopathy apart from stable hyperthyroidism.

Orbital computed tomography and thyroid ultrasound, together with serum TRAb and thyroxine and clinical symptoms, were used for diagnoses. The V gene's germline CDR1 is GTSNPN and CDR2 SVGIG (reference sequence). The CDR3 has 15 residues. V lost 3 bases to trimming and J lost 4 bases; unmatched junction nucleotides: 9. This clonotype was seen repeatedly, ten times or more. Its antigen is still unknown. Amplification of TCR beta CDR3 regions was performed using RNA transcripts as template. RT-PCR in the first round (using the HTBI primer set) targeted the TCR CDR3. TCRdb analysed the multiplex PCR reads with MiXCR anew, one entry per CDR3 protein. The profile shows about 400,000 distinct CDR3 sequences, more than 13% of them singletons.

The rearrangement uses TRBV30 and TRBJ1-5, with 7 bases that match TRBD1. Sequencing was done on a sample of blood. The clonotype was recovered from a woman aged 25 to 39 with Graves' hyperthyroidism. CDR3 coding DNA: TGTGCCTGGAGCCTTGGCGGGACAGCAAATCAGCCCCAGCATTTT. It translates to CAWSLGGTANQPQHF.